Shown below are 19 T cell receptor beta chains from a single sample sequenced in a study of T cells in Graves' hyperthyroidism and ophthalmopathy (dated by TCRdb to about 2019). Libraries were constructed by multiplex PCR. Instrument used: Illumina HiSeq 2000. The TCR beta CDR3 regions were amplified from RNA transcripts. For the first round of RT-PCR on the TCR CDR3, the HTBI primer set was used together with the Qiagen OneStep RT-PCR kit. Clones were called with MiXCR by TCRdb after fastp trimmed the public reads at Q25, and only in-frame beta chains were retained. Entries that share a CDR3 protein sequence are merged under the most common genes and DNA. The sample table lists 50,000 to 75,000 distinct CDR3 sequences, 40% to 55% of them with a count of one. Around 12% of the sample comes from the top ten. The source material was blood. The receptors stem from a woman aged 25 to 39 with Graves' ophthalmopathy.

The chain carries TRBV20-1 and TRBJ1-5, with 9 bases lining up with TRBD1. With 5 bases clipped from V and 6 bases from J, the junction kept 2 bases outside the gene matches. Germline CDR1 reads DFQATT; CDR2 reads SNEGSKA (reference sequence). This CDR3 comprises 12 residues. The CDR3 region is CSADRGSQPQHF. Here the CDR3 DNA reads TGCAGTGCTGACAGGGGGTCTCAGCCCCAGCATTTT.

This clonotype was seen at least ten times. This chain joins TRBV11-2 and TRBJ2-5, with D tentatively TRBD1 (5 bases). Germline assignment: CDR1 SGHAT and CDR2 FQNNGV. Trimming stripped 6 bases from V and 1 base from J, with 15 bases between. This CDR3 is built from 15 residues. CDR3 nucleotides: TGTGCCAGCAGGGATCAGGGAATTGGCCAAGAGACCCAGTACTTC. It codes for CASRDQGIGQETQYF.

In the case of this clonotype: The CDR3 does not end in the conserved phenylalanine or tryptophan, so this is likely a read error. The chain joins TRBV11-3 to TRBJ2-1; 7 bases line up with TRBD2. Germline V gene data show CDR1 as SGHNT and CDR2 as YENEEA. The CDR3 has 15 amino acids. The CDR3 spells CASSVSTGGYKEQFC. The CDR3 DNA sequence: TGTGCCAGCAGCGTTTCAACGGGAGGCTACAAGGAGCAGTTCTGC.

This clonotype was seen many times. The chain joins TRBV5-5 to TRBJ1-2; TRBD1 matches 8 bases. Germline CDR1 SGHKS, CDR2 YYEKEE (reference sequence). J gave up 8 bases and V 1 base, and 10 bases lay outside the gene matches. The CDR3 contains 15 residues. CDR3 region: CASSLRGQELGGYTF. For the CDR3, the DNA is TGTGCCAGCAGCTTGAGGGGACAGGAGCTTGGGGGCTACACCTTC.

Many counts were recorded for this clonotype. J is TRBJ1-5 and V is TRBV6-5; 7 bases are a match to TRBD1. Losses at the gene ends were 5 bases for V and 6 bases for J; bases not matched to a gene: 7. The CDR3 is made up of 14 amino acids. CDR1 is MNHEY and CDR2 is SVGAGI in the germline V gene. The CDR3 here is CASSDHRGSQPQHF. CDR3 nucleotide sequence: TGTGCCAGCAGTGACCACAGGGGTAGTCAGCCCCAGCATTTT.

The chain has TRBV9 and TRBJ2-3, with 8 bases aligning to TRBD2. CDR1 and CDR2 (germline): SGDLS, YYNGEE. This CDR3 contains 12 residues. V shed 5 bases, J shed 5 bases, and the junction held 1 base outside the gene matches. As DNA, the CDR3 is TGTGCCAGCAGTCTAGCGGGAGATACGCAGTATTTT. This translates into CASSLAGDTQYF. Looking up the rest from reference TRBV9 and TRBJ2-3 gives the full variable domain: DSGVTQTPKHLITATGQRVTLRCSPRSGDLSVYWYQQSLDQGLQFLIQYYNGEERAKGNILERFSAQQFPDLHSELNLSSLELGDSALYFCASSLAGDTQYFGPGTRLTVL.

This clonotype was picked up many times. This chain connects TRBV4-1 to TRBJ1-1; perhaps TRBD1 as D (6 bases). V shed 4 bases and J shed 4 bases, with 25 bases lying between them. Germline V CDR1 and CDR2: MGHRA, YSYEKL. The CDR3 length is 18 residues. This CDR3 is CASSRLGWQGSFGTEAFF. The CDR3 bases are TGCGCCAGCAGCCGCCTCGGGTGGCAGGGGAGCTTCGGCACTGAAGCTTTCTTT.

With respect to this clonotype: Mismatch with germline at one junction end may stem from a read error. The genes are TRBV28 and TRBJ2-1; D gene uncertain. This CDR3 has 15 residues. The germline CDR1 and CDR2 sequences are MDHEN and SYDVKM. This CDR3 is CASSFLLGSGNERFF. The CDR3 nucleotides read TGTGCCAGCAGTTTTCTTTTGGGGTCGGGCAATGAGCGGTTCTTC.

The chain links TRBV20-1 to TRBJ1-1; tentatively, D is TRBD1 (5 bases). V gave up 2 bases and J gave up 4 bases, with 23 bases separating them. This CDR3 contains 17 residues. CDR1 is DFQATT and CDR2 is SNEGSKA in the germline V gene (reference sequence). The DNA of the CDR3 is TGCAGTGCTAGACTGGCAGGACGGGGGGTGATGAGCACTGAAGCTTTCTTT. Residues: CSARLAGRGVMSTEAFF.

This clonotype occurred a few times. The rearrangement joins TRBV27 to TRBJ2-2; TRBD2 agrees at 16 bases. Germline CDR1 MNHEY, CDR2 SMNVEV (reference sequence). The V gene end was trimmed by 5 bases and the J gene end by 7 bases; junction bases not matched to a gene: 7. This CDR3 spans 17 amino acids. CDR3 residues: CASSLGTSGRAVGELFF. As DNA, the CDR3 is TGTGCCAGCAGTCTCGGGACTAGCGGGAGGGCCGTCGGGGAGCTGTTTTTT.

CDR3 in DNA: TGCAGCGTTGCCGGGGGGACCTATGGCTACACCTTC. Amino acids: CSVAGGTYGYTF. The genes are TRBV29-1 and TRBJ1-2; tentatively, D is TRBD1 (5 bases). The CDR3 extends over 12 amino acids. Germline values: CDR1 SQVTM, CDR2 ANQGSEA. The germline V and J ends were trimmed by 4 bases and 4 bases, with 10 bases remaining between them.

The chain has TRBV14 and TRBJ2-7, with TRBD2 matching over 14 bases. The germline CDR1 and CDR2 sequences are SGHDN and FVKESK. J gave up 4 bases and V 3 bases, and 5 bases lay outside the gene matches. The CDR3 spans 16 residues. The CDR3 protein is CASSHGTSGSMYEQYF. The CDR3 DNA follows: TGTGCCAGCAGCCATGGGACTAGCGGGAGTATGTACGAGCAGTACTTC.

The CDR3 DNA reads TGTGCCAGCAGCTTTGGATGGGACAGGGGGCTTTATAGGTACTTC. Amino acid sequence: CASSFGWDRGLYRYF. The J gene is TRBJ2-5, the V gene TRBV7-8; TRBD1 aligns across 12 bases. The CDR3 extends over 15 amino acids. Germline trimming cut 3 bases from V and 13 bases from J; bases unmatched to any gene: 12. CDR1 is SGHVS and CDR2 is FQNEAQ in the germline V gene.

In its sample, this clonotype ranks as medium-sized. The chain is built from TRBV20-1 and TRBJ2-7; tentative D call: TRBD2 (5 bases). The CDR3 is 10 residues long. V lost 7 bases to trimming and J lost 3 bases, with 7 bases between them. CDR1 and CDR2 (germline): DFQATT, SNEGSKA (reference sequence). CDR3 amino acids: CSVGNYEQYF. The CDR3 region has the DNA TGCAGTGTCGGGAACTACGAGCAGTACTTC.

Worth noting for this clonotype: One end of the junction is discordant with germline, which a read error may explain. The rearrangement uses TRBV7-7 and TRBJ2-7; the match to TRBD1 covers 9 bases. This CDR3 contains 14 residues. Looked up from germline, CDR1 is SSHAT and CDR2 is FNYEAQ (reference sequence). This chain's CDR3 is CASSLVGQGNEQYF. The CDR3 region has the DNA TGTGCTAGCAGCTTAGTGGGACAGGGCAACGAGCAGTACTTC.

The DNA for the CDR3 is TGTGCCAGCAGCCCTAGGGCTGTGGAGACCCAGTACTTC. Translating gives CASSPRAVETQYF. The chain carries TRBV7-8 and TRBJ2-5; D uncertain. CDR3 length equals 13 residues. CDR1 is SGHVS and CDR2 is FQNEAQ in the germline V gene. V lost 5 bases to trimming and J lost 5 bases, with 12 bases between them.

This clonotype was found a few times. The chain combines TRBV27 with TRBJ2-1, with TRBD2 matching over 10 bases. Germline V lookup: CDR1 MNHEY, CDR2 SMNVEV (reference sequence). The CDR3 is 15 amino acids. After removal of 2 bases from V and 6 bases from J, the junction contained 4 bases not matched to a gene. The CDR3 coding sequence is TGTGCCAGCAGTTTACGCCTAGCGGGAGTCAATGAGCAGTTCTTC. It yields the protein CASSLRLAGVNEQFF.

The V gene is TRBV24-1, the J gene TRBJ1-1; D gene uncertain. Trimming cost V 8 bases and J 7 bases, with 13 bases left between them. The CDR3 runs 12 residues. The germline V gene encodes CDR1 KGHDR and CDR2 SFDVKD. The chain's CDR3 is CATMAEYNEAFF. The CDR3 DNA is TGTGCCACCATGGCGGAGTACAATGAAGCTTTCTTT.

The V and J genes are TRBV6-1 and TRBJ2-3; unclear D gene. Germline values: CDR1 MNHNS, CDR2 SASEGT. Trimming took off 3 bases at V and 6 bases at J, with 7 bases between the two ends. CDR3 length: 12 residues. This CDR3 reads CASSDGLDTQYF. CDR3 sequence (DNA): TGTGCCAGCAGTGACGGGCTGGATACGCAGTATTTT.